A selection of T cell receptor beta chains follows, all from one sample in a study of blood T cell repertoires in COVID-19. Sequencing used immunoSEQ multiplex PCR; TCRdb keeps in-frame clones, though not all of them. This table holds 220,000 or so clones, under 90% found once. Material for sequencing was peripheral blood. These receptors all come from a woman aged 55-70 years who had recovered from COVID-19. CDR3s include the opening cysteine and the closing phenylalanine or tryptophan. A D gene is named only where the DNA matches it firmly.

TRBV6-4	TRBJ1-3	20	-	CASSDSRRGPYSTSGNTIYF
TRBV19	TRBJ2-3	16	-	CASSKAGTDLTDTQYF
TRBV18	TRBJ1-4	15	-	CASSPVGRRSEKLFF
TRBV9	TRBJ1-1	16	TRBD1	CASSRGQRDRNTEAFF
TRBV3-1/TRBV3-2	TRBJ2-7	14	TRBD1	CASSQPDRGYEQYF
TRBV10-3	TRBJ2-3	14	TRBD2	CAINPGGLTDTQYF
TRBV6-6	TRBJ1-3	15	-	CASSYLDISGNTIYF
TRBV15	TRBJ2-3	14	-	CATREGTAADTQYF
TRBV4-3	TRBJ2-1	20	TRBD2	CASSQDRGEWGTSEDNEQFF
TRBV2	TRBJ1-2	14	-	CASSEAEAVYGYTF
TRBV5-1	TRBJ1-1	15	-	CASSLVGGRLTEAFF
TRBV5-6	TRBJ1-1	14	TRBD1	CASSLGQSNTEAFF
TRBV12-3/TRBV12-4	TRBJ2-3	13	-	CASSLTAADTQYF
TRBV2	TRBJ2-5	11	TRBD2	CASGGVETQYF
TRBV10-3	TRBJ2-5	14	TRBD1	CAIGQGEVQETQYF
TRBV2	TRBJ1-5	16	-	CASTPARGVGNQPQHF
TRBV30	TRBJ1-6	17	TRBD1	CAWSLRTGGKVNSPLHF
TRBV24-1	TRBJ1-1	13	-	CATVAEDYPEAFF
TRBV14	TRBJ2-5	15	-	CASSQDLGRPETQYF
TRBV6-6	TRBJ2-2	15	TRBD2	CASSYSSGGSGELFF
TRBV9	TRBJ2-5	16	TRBD1	CASSTDRGRREETQYF
TRBV7-3	TRBJ1-1	13	TRBD1	CASSTSTGAEAFF
TRBV6-6	TRBJ2-7	15	-	CASRPIDRSSYEQYF
TRBV13	TRBJ2-5	13	-	CASSTDTQETQYF
TRBV3-1/TRBV3-2	TRBJ2-1	15	TRBD2	CASRMSGGAMNEQFF
TRBV19	TRBJ1-2	13	-	CASSTRGNYGYTF
TRBV7-3	TRBJ2-3	14	-	CASSSQGWSDTQYF
TRBV19	TRBJ1-1	15	TRBD1	CASSSGQGKGTEAFF
TRBV7-9	TRBJ1-5	14	TRBD1	CASRSGTGGQPQHF
TRBV5-5	TRBJ1-2	15	-	CASSLGSRSNYGYTF
TRBV6-5	TRBJ1-4	13	-	CASSQDSNEKLFF
TRBV11-3	TRBJ1-2	13	-	CASSLGEGNGYTF
TRBV5-4	TRBJ2-3	16	TRBD2	CASSQGLAGSTDTQYF
TRBV6-5	TRBJ2-2	14	TRBD2	CASSPGLNTGELFF
TRBV7-9	TRBJ1-6	16	-	CASSLAWERGNSPLHF
TRBV19	TRBJ1-2	11	-	CASSSGNGYTF
TRBV6-5	TRBJ2-3	14	-	CASRQNPGGDTQYF
TRBV5-8	TRBJ1-3	15	-	CASSPPGSSGNTIYF
TRBV7-3	TRBJ2-1	13	TRBD1	CASSYQGVGEQFF
TRBV3-1/TRBV3-2	TRBJ2-5	14	-	CASSPSAAEETQYF
TRBV19	TRBJ1-2	11	-	CARRVVYGYTF
TRBV12-3/TRBV12-4	TRBJ1-4	11	-	CASSFDEKLFF
TRBV12-5	TRBJ2-2	20	TRBD1	CASGLDRWGQASANTGELFF
TRBV11-2	TRBJ2-1	15	TRBD2	CASSGLAGFYNEQFF
TRBV9	TRBJ1-1	13	-	CASSVGANTEAFF
TRBV25-1	TRBJ2-7	13	TRBD1	CASSDLGTGKQYF
TRBV5-1	TRBJ1-5	16	-	CASSLGVGGSNQPQHF
TRBV11-3	TRBJ1-2	18	TRBD1	CASSLDLDLEQGAVGYTF
TRBV19	TRBJ1-6	14	TRBD1	CASSIRQGGSPLHF
TRBV25-1	TRBJ2-7	15	TRBD1	CASSERTGLSYEQYF